The next 29 T cell receptor beta chains were all read from a single sample in a study of Ad26.COV2.S vaccination and SARS-CoV-2 variants. Treatment noted: 15 to 20 received Ad26.COV2.S at low or high dose, single or two shots; five or six received placebo; per-sample allocation not given. Samples analyzed were those drawn on day 63 after the first vaccine or placebo injection. Sequencing was performed with immunoSEQ multiplex PCR; in TCRdb, only in-frame clones are kept and a portion is missing. Of some 320,000 clones listed, around 83% are singletons. Material: peripheral blood, obtained in a trial of Ad26.COV2.S vaccine versus placebo. Receptors originate from a person aged 18-60 years who received the Ad26.COV2.S COVID-19 vaccine or a placebo.

V and J are TRBV11-2 and TRBJ2-3, with 8 bases matching TRBD2. The CDR3 runs 16 residues. Germline trimming cut 6 bases from V and 0 bases from J; bases unmatched to any gene: 8. Germline CDR1 is SGHAT and CDR2 is FQNNGV. CDR3 protein: CASSFTSGTSTDTQYF. The CDR3 DNA reads as TGTGCCAGCAGTTTTACTAGCGGAACTAGCACAGATACGCAGTATTTT.

The chain links TRBV3-1 (or the pseudogene TRBV3-2) to TRBJ2-3; 8 nucleotides agree with TRBD2. V was pared by 4 bases and J by 4 bases, with 13 bases of the junction left unmatched. This CDR3 is built from 17 residues. CDR1 is LGHDT, CDR2 YNNKEL, per germline (reference sequence). The CDR3 sequence is CASSRTAGTRGPDTQYF. The CDR3 DNA follows: TGTGCCAGCAGCCGCACCGCGGGGACTAGAGGACCAGATACGCAGTATTTT.

This chain joins TRBV12-3 or TRBV12-4 and TRBJ2-1, with D possibly TRBD2 on 6 matching bases. Trimming removed 11 bases from V and 10 bases from J, with 21 bases in between. The CDR3 sequence is 13 residues long. This CDR3 reads CAGGIQGNGEQFF. The CDR3, as DNA: TGTGCCGGGGGGATCCAGGGAAATGGAGAGCAGTTCTTC.

V is TRBV11-3 and J is TRBJ2-1, with D unresolved. The CDR3 consists of 18 residues. Germline V gene sequence: CDR1 SGHNT, CDR2 YENEEA. Deletions cut 5 bases from V and 6 bases from J, with 26 bases between. CDR3 nucleotide sequence: TGTGCCAGCAGCCTGACTGGGCTCACCCTAATGCCCGCCAATGAGCAGTTCTTC. Residues: CASSLTGLTLMPANEQFF.

This rearrangement joins TRBV7-3 to TRBJ2-2; D is tentatively TRBD1 or TRBD2 (5 bases each). CDR3 length equals 16 residues. Trimming removed 4 bases at V and 2 bases at J, with 14 bases between. Germline lookup yields CDR1 SGHTA and CDR2 FQGTGA. In DNA form, the CDR3 reads TGTGCCAGCAGCTGGGCAGGGACGGACAACACCGGGGAGCTGTTTTTT. It specifies CASSWAGTDNTGELFF.

The CDR3 sequence is CASSLDRNEQYF. Here the CDR3 DNA reads TGTGCCAGCAGCTTGGACAGGAACGAGCAGTACTTC. This chain uses TRBV5-4 with TRBJ2-7; a possible D gene is TRBD1 (5 bases). The CDR3 is made up of 12 amino acids. Trimming shortened V by 0 bases and J by 5 bases, and 6 bases separated the two germline ends. From germline, CDR1 is SGHNT and CDR2 YYREEE (reference sequence).

This sequence joins TRBV7-9 and TRBJ1-2, with TRBD1 as a possible D gene (5 bases). V lost 3 bases, J lost 3 bases, and 11 bases lay in between. Germline lookup yields CDR1 SEHNR and CDR2 FQNEAQ (reference sequence). The CDR3 extends over 14 amino acids. CDR3 coding DNA: TGTGCCAGCAGCTTGGGGGTGGGATACTATGGCTACACCTTC. It yields the protein CASSLGVGYYGYTF.

The chain joins TRBV24-1 to TRBJ2-7, with 8 bases identical to TRBD2. The CDR3 consists of 14 residues. The V gene end was trimmed by 10 bases and the J gene end by 0 bases; junction bases not matched to a gene: 7. Germline CDR1 KGHDR, CDR2 SFDVKD. CDR3 DNA sequence: TGTGCCACTTCCCGGGAGGGGAACTCCTACGAGCAGTACTTC. Protein: CATSREGNSYEQYF.

There are a few counts of this clone. The rearrangement uses TRBV5-1 and TRBJ1-2, with D uncertain. V lost 4 bases and J lost 0, with 16 bases in between. From germline, CDR1 is SGHRS and CDR2 YFSETQ. The CDR3 loop spans 16 amino acids. CDR3 DNA sequence: TGCGCCAGCAGCCCCCTCGGCCAGTCCGCTAACTATGGCTACACCTTC. It is translated as CASSPLGQSANYGYTF. The whole variable domain, filled in from reference TRBV5-1 and TRBJ1-2, reads KAGVTQTPRYLIKTRGQQVTLSCSPISGHRSVSWYQQTPGQGLQFLFEYFSETQRNKGNFPGRFSGRQFSNSRSEMNVSTLELGDSALYLCASSPLGQSANYGYTFGSGTRLTVV.

The chain recombines TRBV5-5 with TRBJ1-5, with TRBD1 as a possible D gene (6 bases). Germline CDR1 is SGHKS and CDR2 is YYEKEE (reference sequence). The CDR3 loop spans 16 amino acids. V was shortened by 4 bases and J by 2 bases, with 16 bases between the two germline ends. DNA of the CDR3: TGTGCCAGCAGCGTACAGGGAGGTTATGGCAATCAGCCCCAGCATTTT. It codes for CASSVQGGYGNQPQHF.

The rearrangement links TRBV18 to TRBJ2-7; TRBD1 matches 10 bases. CDR1 is KGHSH, CDR2 LQKENI, per germline. V lost 0 bases and J lost 2; bases outside the gene matches: 4. CDR3 length equals 16 residues. This chain's CDR3 is CASSPPRGTGAYEQYF. The CDR3 DNA reads TGTGCCAGCTCACCACCGCGGGGGACAGGGGCCTACGAGCAGTACTTC.

A remark on this clone: This may arise from a read error, as a much more abundant clone is one base away. CDR3 DNA: TGTGCCAGCAGCTTCGGGGGCAACTATGGCTACACCTTC. Translation gives CASSFGGNYGYTF. The V gene is TRBV7-9, the J gene TRBJ1-2, with D perhaps TRBD1 (6 bases). The CDR3 runs to 13 residues. Germline lookup yields CDR1 SEHNR and CDR2 FQNEAQ (reference sequence). V shed 3 bases and J shed 2 bases, with 7 bases lying between them. The full variable domain, completed using reference TRBV7-9 and TRBJ1-2, is DTGVSQNPRHKITKRGQNVTFRCDPISEHNRLYWYRQTLGQGPEFLTYFQNEAQLEKSRLLSDRFSAERPKGSFSTLEIQRTEQGDSAMYLCASSFGGNYGYTFGSGTRLTVV.

This clone has just one count. The gene calls are TRBV28 and TRBJ1-1; the D gene is possibly TRBD1 (5 bases). The CDR3 sequence is 13 residues long. Between the trimmed V and J ends, which lost 6 bases and 5 bases, there was a span of 13 bases. CDR1 and CDR2 (germline): MDHEN, SYDVKM. CDR3 sequence reads: CASSSRGRTEAFF. In nucleotides, the CDR3 is TGTGCCAGCAGCTCTCGGGGACGAACTGAAGCTTTCTTT.

The chain has TRBV11-3 and TRBJ2-1; D call uncertain. Germline CDR1 reads SGHNT; CDR2 reads YENEEA. The CDR3 is 14 amino acids. V lost 1 base and J lost 1, with 5 bases in between. The CDR3, as DNA: TGTGCCAGCAGCTTAGGGGGATCCTACAATGAGCAGTTCTTC. This gives the protein CASSLGGSYNEQFF.

This clone was counted a single time. The chain couples TRBV3-1 (or the pseudogene TRBV3-2) to TRBJ2-7; D gene unclear. Trimming shortened V by 0 bases and J by 7 bases, and 16 bases separated the two germline ends. This CDR3 spans 15 amino acids. The germline V gene has CDR1 LGHDT and CDR2 YNNKEL (reference sequence). The CDR3 sequence: CASSQEDSILAEQYF. In nucleotides, the CDR3 is TGTGCCAGCAGCCAAGAAGACTCTATTCTGGCTGAGCAGTACTTC.

V usage is TRBV5-6 and J usage is TRBJ1-1; D not certain. CDR3 size: 15 residues. Trimming left V 1 base short and J 7 bases short, with 17 bases between. The V gene's germline CDR1 is SGHDT and CDR2 YYEEEE. The CDR3 region has the DNA TGTGCCAGCAGCTTGTTCTGGTCAGTGGCAGATGAAGCTTTCTTT. This translates into CASSLFWSVADEAFF.

In its sample, this clone was seen a few times. The chain has TRBV7-2 and TRBJ2-2, with D unresolved. Germline-derived CDR1 and CDR2 are SGHTA and FQGNSA. Trimming removed 3 bases from V and 3 bases from J, with 14 bases in between. This CDR3 contains 16 residues. In DNA form, the CDR3 reads TGTGCCAGCAGCTTTCCCACCCTCCGGGACACCGGGGAGCTGTTTTTT. As protein: CASSFPTLRDTGELFF.

V gene TRBV5-1 combines with J gene TRBJ1-1; 8 nucleotides line up with TRBD1. This CDR3 spans 15 amino acids. V dropped 5 bases and J dropped 5; count of bases not matched to a gene: 11. Germline V CDR1 and CDR2: SGHRS, YFSETQ. CDR3 amino acids: CASSHLTGDWTEAFF. DNA of the CDR3: TGCGCCAGCAGTCACCTGACAGGGGATTGGACTGAAGCTTTCTTT.

This clone was picked up a small number of times. The chain carries TRBV12-5 and TRBJ1-2, with D possibly being TRBD1 (6 bases). Germline CDR1 is LGHNT and CDR2 is FRNRAP. Trimming took off 7 bases at V and 1 base at J, with 16 bases between the two ends. The CDR3 is 15 residues long. The CDR3 is CASALQGLGNYGYTF. The CDR3 DNA reads as TGTGCTAGTGCCTTACAGGGCCTCGGTAACTATGGCTACACCTTC.

This chain uses TRBV7-6 with TRBJ1-5, with unresolved D. This CDR3 region has 15 residues. The germline V and J ends were trimmed by 6 bases and 0 bases, with 12 bases remaining between them. The germline CDR1 and CDR2 sequences are SGHVS and FNYEAQ. In nucleotides, the CDR3 is TGTGCCAGCAGTAAAAACAAAGTTAGCAATCAGCCCCAGCATTTT. This encodes CASSKNKVSNQPQHF.

V gene TRBV18 combines with J gene TRBJ1-5, with TRBD1 matching over 7 bases. V lost 3 bases to trimming and J lost 5 bases; unmatched junction nucleotides: 7. The CDR3 length is 15 residues. CDR1 KGHSH and CDR2 LQKENI come from the germline V gene. This chain's CDR3 is CASSPAGTDYQPQHF. CDR3 sequence (DNA): TGTGCCAGCTCACCTGCCGGGACAGATTATCAGCCCCAGCATTTT. The full variable domain, in which reference TRBV18 and TRBJ1-5 provide the parts outside the CDR3, is NAGVMQNPRHLVRRRGQEARLRCSPMKGHSHVYWYRQLPEEGLKFMVYLQKENIIDESGMPKERFSAEFPKEGPSILRIQQVVRGDSAAYFCASSPAGTDYQPQHFGDGTRLSIL.

This rearrangement joins TRBV5-6 to TRBJ1-5; D might be TRBD1 (5 bases). The germline CDR1 and CDR2 sequences are SGHDT and YYEEEE. This CDR3 has 14 residues. V lost 1 base to trimming and J lost 7 bases, with 12 bases between them. CDR3 in amino acids: CASSLWRGWQPQHF. CDR3 coding DNA: TGTGCCAGCAGCTTGTGGAGGGGCTGGCAGCCCCAGCATTTT. Using reference TRBV5-6 and TRBJ1-5 for the parts outside the CDR3, the full variable domain is DAGVTQSPTHLIKTRGQQVTLRCSPKSGHDTVSWYQQALGQGPQFIFQYYEEEERQRGNFPDRFSGHQFPNYSSELNVNALLLGDSALYLCASSLWRGWQPQHFGDGTRLSIL.

This clone occurred once. The chain combines TRBV13 with TRBJ1-1, with D uncertain. CDR3 size: 13 residues. Germline V gene data show CDR1 as PRHDT and CDR2 as FYEKMQ (reference sequence). Deletions cut 2 bases from V and 5 bases from J, with 9 bases between. The CDR3: CASSLKRATEAFF. CDR3 in DNA: TGTGCCAGCAGCTTAAAACGGGCGACTGAAGCTTTCTTT.

The genes are TRBV6-5 and TRBJ1-3, with unresolved D. The CDR3 spans 12 residues. V was clipped by 6 bases and J by 1 base, with 4 bases between them. The V gene's germline CDR1 is MNHEY and CDR2 SVGAGI. The CDR3: CASSVSGNTIYF. The CDR3 DNA reads TGTGCCAGCAGCGTGTCTGGAAACACCATATATTTT.

Concerning this clone: This CDR3 is also generated by other DNA sequences in the sample. The chain links TRBV29-1 to TRBJ1-2; the D is unclear. V lost 4 bases and J 0 bases, leaving 3 bases between the germline ends. This CDR3 has 11 residues. Germline V CDR1 and CDR2: SQVTM, ANQGSEA. CDR3 DNA sequence: TGCAGCGTTGGTGCTAACTATGGCTACACCTTC. It is translated as CSVGANYGYTF.

This chain connects TRBV3-1 (or the pseudogene TRBV3-2) to TRBJ1-1; a possible D gene is TRBD1 (5 bases). The CDR3 has 14 residues. The ends were cut back, 2 bases at V and 6 bases at J, with 13 bases in the middle. Germline values: CDR1 LGHDT, CDR2 YNNKEL (reference sequence). In DNA form, the CDR3 reads TGTGCCAGCAGCCAACCGCACAAGGGGTCTGAAGCTTTCTTT. It translates to CASSQPHKGSEAFF.

The count of this clone is one. V is TRBV18 and J is TRBJ1-5; D is unclear. This CDR3 spans 13 amino acids. CDR1 is KGHSH and CDR2 is LQKENI in the germline V gene. V was shortened by 2 bases and J by 7 bases, with 9 bases between the two germline ends. CDR3 in amino acids: CASSPSWLQPQHF. The CDR3 DNA is TGTGCCAGCTCACCAAGTTGGTTACAGCCCCAGCATTTT.

The chain couples TRBV23-1 to TRBJ2-7, with 8 bases that match TRBD1. TRBV23-1 is an ORF for which the function is uncertain. The V segment lost 8 bases and the J segment 7 bases; nucleotides outside the gene matches: 25. The CDR3 covers 18 residues. CDR3 residues: CASVRDRTTGLSRGEQYF. Here the CDR3 DNA reads TGCGCCAGCGTACGGGACAGGACCACGGGACTTTCTAGGGGAGAGCAGTACTTC.

The chain links TRBV5-1 to TRBJ1-1, with TRBD1 as a possible D gene (5 bases). The V and J ends lost 0 bases and 8 bases respectively, with 14 bases between them. From germline, CDR1 is SGHRS and CDR2 YFSETQ. The CDR3 has 14 residues. The CDR3 coding sequence is TGCGCCAGCAGCTTGGTGGGGGGAGACCGAGAAGCTTTCTTT. This gives the protein CASSLVGGDREAFF.